These T cell receptor beta chains were read from a single sample in a study of control samples from healthy donors and cancer patients. Sequenced by immunoSEQ multiplex PCR; TCRdb stores in-frame clones only, minus some. The sample shows tens of thousands of clones, 75% to 90% of them seen only once. Sequenced material: PBMCs. Receptors originate from a woman between 45 and 65 years old with lung cancer. The CDR3 runs from the conserved cysteine through the conserved F or W. The order of the fields is CDR3 DNA, CDR3 protein, V gene, clone size, J gene, D gene. The D gene is left open where the match is weak. Some rows mark clone size as missing; the rest say once, few, many or name a class of expanded clone.

DNA: TGTGCTAGTGGCTCCCGACAGTCCAAGCACATGTCCTACGAGCAGTACTTC
CDR3: CASGSRQSKHMSYEQYF
V: TRBV12-5
size: NA
J: TRBJ2-7
D: NA

DNA: TGTGCCAGCAGCTTGGGACCGGGGGAAAAACTGTTTTTT
CDR3: CASSLGPGEKLFF
V: TRBV5-5
size: once
J: TRBJ1-4
D: NA

DNA: TGTGCCAGTAGTATCGTCAGCCTAGGGAACACCGGGGAGCTGTTTTTT
CDR3: CASSIVSLGNTGELFF
V: TRBV19
size: NA
J: TRBJ2-2
D: NA

DNA: TGCGCCAGCAGCTTGGCCGTCGGGAGGGCGGGAACTGAAGCTTTCTTT
CDR3: CASSLAVGRAGTEAFF
V: TRBV5-1
size: NA
J: TRBJ1-1
D: NA

DNA: TGTGCCTGGAGTGGGGATAGCAATCAGCCCCAGCATTTT
CDR3: CAWSGDSNQPQHF
V: TRBV30
size: NA
J: TRBJ1-5
D: NA

DNA: TGTGCCAGTAATAAGCTCTACAGGGAAGTAGCTAACTATGGCTACACCTTC
CDR3: CASNKLYREVANYGYTF
V: TRBV19
size: NA
J: TRBJ1-2
D: NA

DNA: TGTGCCAGCAGTCAATATGGACAGGGAGCCACTGAAGCTTTCTTT
CDR3: CASSQYGQGATEAFF
V: TRBV28
size: NA
J: TRBJ1-1
D: TRBD1

DNA: TGTGCCATCAGTGAGCGTGAGGGTTGGGCGAACACCGGGGAGCTGTTTTTT
CDR3: CAISEREGWANTGELFF
V: TRBV10-3
size: NA
J: TRBJ2-2
D: NA

DNA: TGTGCCAGCAGCTTGGACAGGGGCCCCAGATATTTT
CDR3: CASSLDRGPRYF
V: TRBV5-6
size: NA
J: TRBJ1-3
D: TRBD1

DNA: TGTGCCACCAGTGAAAGAGGGGCTGCAGATACGCAGTATTTT
CDR3: CATSERGAADTQYF
V: TRBV24-1
size: NA
J: TRBJ2-3
D: NA

DNA: TGCGCCAGCAGCCGGTCGGGGGGGATGAACACTGAAGCTTTCTTT
CDR3: CASSRSGGMNTEAFF
V: TRBV4-1
size: once
J: TRBJ1-1
D: NA

DNA: TGCAGTGCTAGTCGACAGTTTAGCAATCAGCCCCAGCATTTT
CDR3: CSASRQFSNQPQHF
V: TRBV20-1
size: NA
J: TRBJ1-5
D: NA

DNA: TGTGCCAGCAGCCAGGATAGCGGGGGGGCGAACACCGGGGAGCTGTTTTTT
CDR3: CASSQDSGGANTGELFF
V: TRBV3-1/TRBV3-2
size: NA
J: TRBJ2-2
D: TRBD2